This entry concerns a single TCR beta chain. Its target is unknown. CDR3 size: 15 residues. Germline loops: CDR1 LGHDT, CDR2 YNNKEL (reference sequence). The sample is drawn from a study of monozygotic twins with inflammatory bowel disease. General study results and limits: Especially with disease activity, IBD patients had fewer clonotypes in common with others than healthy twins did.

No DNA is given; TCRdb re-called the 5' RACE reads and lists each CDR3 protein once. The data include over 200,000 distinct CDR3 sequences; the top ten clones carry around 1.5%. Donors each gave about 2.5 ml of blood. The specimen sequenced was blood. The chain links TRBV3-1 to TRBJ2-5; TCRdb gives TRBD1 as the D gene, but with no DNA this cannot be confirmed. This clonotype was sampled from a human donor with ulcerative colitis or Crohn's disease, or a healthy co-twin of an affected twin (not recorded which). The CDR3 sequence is CASSFRQALTETQYF.